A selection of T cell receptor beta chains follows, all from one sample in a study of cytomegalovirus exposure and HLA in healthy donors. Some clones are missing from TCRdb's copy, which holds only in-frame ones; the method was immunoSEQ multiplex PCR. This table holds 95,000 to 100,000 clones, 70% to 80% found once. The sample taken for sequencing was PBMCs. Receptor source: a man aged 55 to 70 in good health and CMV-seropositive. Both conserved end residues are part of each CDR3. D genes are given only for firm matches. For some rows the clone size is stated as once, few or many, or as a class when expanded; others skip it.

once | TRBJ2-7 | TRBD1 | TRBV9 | TGTGCCAGCAGTCGGCTGGGACAGACAGCCTACGAGCAGTACTTC | CASSRLGQTAYEQYF
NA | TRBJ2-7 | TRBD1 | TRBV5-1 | TGCGCCAGCAGTTCGGGACAGCAAAACGAGCAGTACTTC | CASSSGQQNEQYF
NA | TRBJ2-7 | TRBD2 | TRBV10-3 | TGTGCCATTCGACGGGGAGGGGAGCAGTACTTC | CAIRRGGEQYF
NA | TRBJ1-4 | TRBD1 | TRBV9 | TGTGCCAGCAGCGGACAGGGGGGGGCTAATGAAAAACTGTTTTTT | CASSGQGGANEKLFF
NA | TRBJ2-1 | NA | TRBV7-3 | TGTGCCAGCAGCTTATACCTAGCGTCCTACAATGAGCAGTTCTTC | CASSLYLASYNEQFF
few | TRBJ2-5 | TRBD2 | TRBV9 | TGTGCCAGCAGCGTAGGAGGAGGTAGCGGGGGGACCCAGTACTTC | CASSVGGGSGGTQYF
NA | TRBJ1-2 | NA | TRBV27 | TGTGCCAGCAGTGGCGTTAGGGGGAATATTAAACCCTATGGCTACACCTTC | CASSGVRGNIKPYGYTF
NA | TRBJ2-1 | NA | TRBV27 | TGTGCCAGCAGTTTATTACTAGCCGTGAATGAGCAGTTCTTC | CASSLLLAVNEQFF
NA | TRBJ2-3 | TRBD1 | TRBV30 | TGTGCCTGGAGTGCGGGACAGGGGGTGGGTACGCAGTATTTT | CAWSAGQGVGTQYF
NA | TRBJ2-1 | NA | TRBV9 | TGTGCCAGCAGCCCCGCAGTAAGCTCCTACAATGAGCAGTTCTTC | CASSPAVSSYNEQFF
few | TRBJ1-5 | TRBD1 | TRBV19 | TGTGCCAGCTCAGGGGGCGAATGGGGTCAGCCCCAGCATTTT | CASSGGEWGQPQHF
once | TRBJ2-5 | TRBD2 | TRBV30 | TGTGCCTGGAGTGTAGGTAGCGGGGGGACCCAAGAGACCCAGTACTTC | CAWSVGSGGTQETQYF
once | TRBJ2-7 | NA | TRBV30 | TGTGCCTGGAGTCTTAGCTCCTACGAGCAGTACTTC | CAWSLSSYEQYF
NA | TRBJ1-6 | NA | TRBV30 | TGTGCCTGGAGGGGACATCGGCGGGGGTATAATTCACCCCTCCACTTT | CAWRGHRRGYNSPLHF
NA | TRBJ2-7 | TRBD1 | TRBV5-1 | TGCGCCAGCAGCTTGGACAGGGGGCACTACGAGCAGTACTTC | CASSLDRGHYEQYF
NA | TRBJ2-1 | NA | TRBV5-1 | TGCGCCAGCAGCTTGGCCTCGCAGACCTATCGGGTCCATGAGCAGTTCTTC | CASSLASQTYRVHEQFF
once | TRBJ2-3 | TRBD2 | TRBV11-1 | TGTGCCAGCAGCTTAGGCCACGGGAGCGGGGGAAGCACAGATACGCAGTATTTT | CASSLGHGSGGSTDTQYF
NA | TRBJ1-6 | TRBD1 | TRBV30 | TGTGCCTGGGGACAGGGTGGGGGTAGAACCCTCCACTTT | CAWGQGGGRTLHF
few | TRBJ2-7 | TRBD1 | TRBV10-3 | TGTGCCATCAGTGAAGGGGGCCCGAGGGACCCGACGAGCTTC | CAISEGGPRDPTSF
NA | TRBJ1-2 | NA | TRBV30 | TGTGCCTGGAGTTGGGCGCGTGCCTATGGCTACACCTTC | CAWSWARAYGYTF
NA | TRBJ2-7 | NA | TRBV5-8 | TGTGCCAGCAGCATTGGGACAACTGGAAAGCAGTACTTC | CASSIGTTGKQYF
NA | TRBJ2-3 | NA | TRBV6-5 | TGTGCCAGCAGAGCCCCAGGGGCAGATACGCAGTATTTT | CASRAPGADTQYF
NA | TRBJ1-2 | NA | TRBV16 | TGTGCCAGCAGCCAACCGGGGAACTATGGCTACACCTTC | CASSQPGNYGYTF
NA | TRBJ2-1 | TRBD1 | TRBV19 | TGTGCCAGTAGTCCGGGGACAGGTTCCTACAATGAGCAGTTCTTC | CASSPGTGSYNEQFF
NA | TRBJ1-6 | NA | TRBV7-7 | TGTGCTAGCAGCCGACACGATAGGACAGATTGGTCTTCACCCCTCCACTTT | CASSRHDRTDWSSPLHF
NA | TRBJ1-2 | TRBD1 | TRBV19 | TGTGCCAGTAGTAGGGGACAGTTCCTCTATGGCTACACCTTC | CASSRGQFLYGYTF
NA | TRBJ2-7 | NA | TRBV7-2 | TGTGCCAGCAGCTTAGCGCTAGGGGGTTTCTCCTACGAGCAGTACTTC | CASSLALGGFSYEQYF